Below are 5 T cell receptor beta chains sequenced from a single sample in a study of blood T cell repertoires in COVID-19. The protocol was immunoSEQ multiplex PCR, while the TCRdb copy is restricted to in-frame clones and leaves out a portion. This sample has around 220,000 clones, with 75% to 85% found just once. Sequenced input: peripheral blood. The receptors come from a woman of 80 years or more with COVID-19, enrolled during active disease.

This clone was seen only once. This chain links TRBV18 with TRBJ2-7, with 9 bases fitting TRBD1. Unmatched junction bases numbered 10, after V lost 2 bases and J lost 5 bases. The germline V gene encodes CDR1 KGHSH and CDR2 LQKENI. This CDR3 comprises 16 residues. The CDR3 DNA follows: TGTGCCAGCTCACCAACGATAACAGGGGGCAATGACGAGCAGTACTTC. Protein sequence: CASSPTITGGNDEQYF. Looking up the rest from reference TRBV18 and TRBJ2-7 gives the full variable domain: NAGVMQNPRHLVRRRGQEARLRCSPMKGHSHVYWYRQLPEEGLKFMVYLQKENIIDESGMPKERFSAEFPKEGPSILRIQQVVRGDSAAYFCASSPTITGGNDEQYFGPGTRLTVT.

This rearrangement joins TRBV2 to TRBJ2-1, with D possibly being TRBD2 (5 bases). This CDR3 comprises 12 residues. Germline lookup yields CDR1 SNHLY and CDR2 FYNNEI. Deletions cut 3 bases from V and 9 bases from J, with 9 bases between. The CDR3 loop reads CASSEVGSEQFF. For the CDR3, the DNA is TGTGCCAGCAGTGAGGTAGGGAGTGAGCAGTTCTTC.

The CDR3 DNA sequence: TGTGCCATCTTATCCGAGGGGGCTATTAGCAATCAGCCCCAGCATTTT. It codes for CAILSEGAISNQPQHF. The chain combines TRBV28 with TRBJ1-5, with 7 nucleotides matching TRBD1. The germline CDR1 and CDR2 sequences are MDHEN and SYDVKM. V lost 10 bases, J lost 0 bases, and 12 bases stayed unmatched. CDR3 length: 16 amino acids.

CDR3 region: CATSDGGATEAFF. As DNA, the CDR3 is TGTGCCACCAGTGATGGCGGAGCCACTGAAGCTTTCTTT. V and J are TRBV24-1 and TRBJ1-1; unclear D gene. Germline V gene data show CDR1 as KGHDR and CDR2 as SFDVKD. V lost 3 bases and J lost 4, with 8 bases in between. The CDR3 runs to 13 residues.

The chain combines TRBV7-2 with TRBJ2-7; 9 bases match TRBD2. V was clipped by 5 bases and J by 0 bases; unmatched bases: 5. There are 15 residues in the CDR3. In germline, CDR1 is SGHTA, CDR2 FQGNSA. The CDR3 DNA is TGTGCCAGCAGCGCTAGCGGGATGAGCTCCTACGAGCAGTACTTC. Translation: CASSASGMSSYEQYF.